These T cell receptor beta chains were read from a single sample in a study of preoperative IRX-2 immunotherapy in early breast cancer. The repertoire was sequenced with immunoSEQ multiplex PCR; TCRdb's copy has only in-frame clones and lacks some. The table has more than 20,000 clones, 78% seen once. Sample: lymph node tissue, taken before IRX-2 immunotherapy. These receptors all come from a human donor with breast cancer. The CDR3 runs from the conserved cysteine through the conserved F or W. Each record gives: V gene, clone size, CDR3 length, CDR3 protein. Rows give clone size only sometimes, using once, few, many, or a class for an expanded clone.

TRBV19 NA 16 CASSKGREKKHTEAFF
TRBV29-1 NA 12 CSVGFGHRGAFF
TRBV6-8 NA 14 CASSRDSRSYEQYF
TRBV28 NA 13 CASSLGRQGSYTF
TRBV25-1 once 16 CASSEYGQGFNYGYTF
TRBV28 once 14 CASSLVQGDEKLFF
TRBV19 NA 14 CASSIDREGTEAFF
TRBV23-1 NA 13 CASSLRGFYGYTF
TRBV19 NA 15 CASSKGTGTTYGYTF
TRBV11-3 NA 14 CASSLKTGNTEAFF
TRBV11-3 NA 15 CASTRWTGNNSPLHF
TRBV6-8 NA 14 CAIGERGGIGEQFF
TRBV5-1 NA 17 CASSLVWGAGVNTEAFF
TRBV6-8 NA 14 CASSGDRDNQPQHF
TRBV19 NA 15 CASSINLFTNYGYTF
TRBV5-1 NA 14 CASSSSTLNTEAFF
TRBV6-4 NA 17 CASSYSNPGVSYNEQFF
TRBV11-3 NA 15 CASSLWASQSMALHF
TRBV6-8 NA 14 CASSLSASGNTIYF
TRBV28 NA 13 CASSSPDRGWQYF
TRBV19 NA 14 CASTGQGFIGELFF
TRBV29-1 NA 13 CSADSSSGNTIYF
TRBV11-3 few 14 CASSLTGGDYEQYF